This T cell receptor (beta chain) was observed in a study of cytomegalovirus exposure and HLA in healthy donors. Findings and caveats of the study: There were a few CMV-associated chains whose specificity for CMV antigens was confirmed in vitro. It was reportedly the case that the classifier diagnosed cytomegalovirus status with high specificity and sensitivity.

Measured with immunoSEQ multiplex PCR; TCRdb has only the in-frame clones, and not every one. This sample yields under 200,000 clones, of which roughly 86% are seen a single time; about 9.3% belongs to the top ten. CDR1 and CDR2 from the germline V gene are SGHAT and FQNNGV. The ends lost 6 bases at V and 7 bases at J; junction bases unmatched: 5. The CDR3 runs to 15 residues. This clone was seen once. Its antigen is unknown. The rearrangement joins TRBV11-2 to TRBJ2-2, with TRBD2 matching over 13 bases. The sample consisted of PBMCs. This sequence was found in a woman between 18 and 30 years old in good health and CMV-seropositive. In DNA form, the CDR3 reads TGTGCCAGCAGGACCGGACTAGCGGGAGTCGGGGAGCTGTTTTTT. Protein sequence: CASRTGLAGVGELFF.